The 16 T cell receptor beta chains presented below share a single source sample, sequenced in a study of control samples from healthy donors and cancer patients. TCRdb keeps only in-frame clones here, not all; method: immunoSEQ multiplex PCR. Of about 120,000 clones listed, roughly 92% are singletons. The sequencing sample was made of blood. These receptors were taken from a young man in good health.

The chain combines TRBV10-1 with TRBJ2-7; tentatively, D is TRBD1 (8 bases). Germline assignment: CDR1 WNHNN and CDR2 SYGVQD (reference sequence). V shed 6 bases and J shed 3 bases, with 21 bases lying between them. This CDR3 has 16 amino acids. CDR3 amino acids: CASRDFPDREGYEQYF. In DNA, the CDR3 is TGCGCCAGCAGGGACTTTCCGGACAGGGAGGGCTACGAGCAGTACTTC.

V gene TRBV6-5 combines with J gene TRBJ1-2; 8 nucleotides align to TRBD1. Per germline, CDR1 MNHEY and CDR2 SVGAGI. CDR3 length: 14 amino acids. After removal of 6 bases from V and 5 bases from J, the junction contained 8 bases not matched to a gene. Here the CDR3 reads CASRRGTGTYGYTF. In DNA form, the CDR3 reads TGTGCCAGCAGACGAGGGACAGGAACATATGGCTACACCTTC.

The chain links TRBV28 to TRBJ1-6; unclear D gene. This CDR3 contains 14 residues. V gave up 6 bases and J gave up 2 bases, with 8 bases separating them. Germline CDR1 MDHEN, CDR2 SYDVKM. CDR3 nucleotides: TGTGCCAGCAGCTGGGCAGCCTATAATTCACCCCTCCACTTT. As protein: CASSWAAYNSPLHF.

CDR3 bases: TGTGCCAGCAGCTCCGGAAACTATGGCTACACCTTC. Amino acids: CASSSGNYGYTF. The gene calls are TRBV7-9 and TRBJ1-2; D unresolved. The V and J ends lost 4 bases and 2 bases respectively, with 5 bases between them. CDR1 is SEHNR, CDR2 FQNEAQ, per germline (reference sequence). CDR3 size: 12 residues.

Of note for this clone: Other DNA sequences in the sample encode the same CDR3. The chain has TRBV5-1 and TRBJ2-7, with TRBD1 identical over 10 bases. CDR1 SGHRS and CDR2 YFSETQ come from the germline V gene. This CDR3 comprises 15 residues. The junction had 1 base not matched to a gene; V was cut back by 0 bases and J by 1 base. CDR3: CASSLGQGASYEQYF. The DNA for the CDR3 is TGCGCCAGCAGCTTGGGACAGGGGGCATCCTACGAGCAGTACTTC.

The rearrangement links TRBV4-1 to TRBJ1-1; 9 bases fit TRBD1. Per germline, CDR1 MGHRA and CDR2 YSYEKL. This CDR3 has 15 residues. After removal of 3 bases from V and 4 bases from J, the junction contained 6 bases not matched to a gene. CDR3 amino acids: CASSQPGQGITEAFF. The CDR3 nucleotides read TGCGCCAGCAGCCAGCCGGGACAGGGAATCACTGAAGCTTTCTTT.

V and J are TRBV3-1 (or the pseudogene TRBV3-2) and TRBJ2-5, with D tentatively TRBD1 (6 bases). Germline V CDR1 and CDR2: LGHDT, YNNKEL (reference sequence). V was shortened by 2 bases and J by 3 bases, with 13 bases between the two germline ends. This CDR3 is 15 amino acids long. DNA for the CDR3: TGTGCCAGCAGCCAAAGGGGGAAGGGCGAAGAGACCCAGTACTTC. Translated, it gives CASSQRGKGEETQYF.

The chain carries TRBV9 and TRBJ1-5; the D gene is possibly TRBD1 (5 bases). The V end was cut by 2 bases, the J end by 4 bases, with 13 bases between. CDR1 is SGDLS and CDR2 is YYNGEE in the germline V gene. The CDR3 is 15 amino acids. The CDR3 sequence is CASSVGPGGNQPQHF. CDR3 nucleotides: TGTGCCAGCAGCGTCGGTCCGGGGGGGAATCAGCCCCAGCATTTT.

The V call is TRBV9, the J call TRBJ2-1; the D gene is possibly TRBD1 (5 bases). CDR3 length equals 17 residues. Germline assignment: CDR1 SGDLS and CDR2 YYNGEE. V lost 0 bases to trimming and J lost 7 bases, with 20 bases between them. DNA of the CDR3: TGTGCCAGCAGCGTAGGTTATTTGGCCAGGGTTATGAATGAGCAGTTCTTC. Protein product: CASSVGYLARVMNEQFF.

The gene calls are TRBV12-3 or TRBV12-4 and TRBJ1-1; 8 nucleotides line up with TRBD1. After removal of 5 bases from V and 5 bases from J, the junction contained 4 bases not matched to a gene. This CDR3 region has 13 residues. CDR3 amino acids: CASSLQGATEAFF. The CDR3 nucleotides read TGTGCCAGCAGTCTTCAGGGGGCGACTGAAGCTTTCTTT.

The CDR3 region has the DNA TGTGCCAGCAGTTTCAGAGACAAGGCCCGTGGCTACACCTTC. Its translation is CASSFRDKARGYTF. The V gene is TRBV27, the J gene TRBJ1-2; D gene unclear. This CDR3 region has 14 residues. Germline assignment: CDR1 MNHEY and CDR2 SMNVEV (reference sequence). V lost 3 bases to trimming and J lost 7 bases, with 15 bases between them.

This clone was seen only once. This chain links TRBV5-1 with TRBJ2-2; possibly TRBD1 for D (6 bases). CDR1 and CDR2 (germline): SGHRS, YFSETQ. V lost 0 bases, J lost 1 base, and 13 bases lay in between. The CDR3 is 17 residues long. CDR3 in amino acids: CASSLAAGGRNTGELFF. The DNA for the CDR3 is TGCGCCAGCAGCTTGGCCGCTGGGGGCCGGAACACCGGGGAGCTGTTTTTT.

The chain uses TRBV11-1 and TRBJ2-7; 7 bases map to TRBD1. Germline assignment: CDR1 SGHAT and CDR2 FQDESV (reference sequence). The J segment lost 0 bases and the V segment lost 4 bases, leaving 6 bases of the junction unmatched. There are 15 residues in the CDR3. The CDR3 nucleotides read TGTGCCAGCAGCTGGATGGACAGGAGCTCCTACGAGCAGTACTTC. Protein sequence: CASSWMDRSSYEQYF.

This sequence joins TRBV5-4 and TRBJ2-7; D gene ambiguous. This CDR3 is built from 12 residues. Trimming stripped 2 bases from V and 8 bases from J, with 11 bases between. Germline V gene lookup returns CDR1 SGHNT and CDR2 YYREEE (reference sequence). CDR3 DNA sequence: TGTGCCAGCAGCTTCGGTGAGACGAAGCAGTACTTC. This translates into CASSFGETKQYF.

This clone was picked up a small number of times. The chain links TRBV7-2 to TRBJ2-7; D not resolved. V lost 2 bases and J 4 bases, leaving 12 bases between the germline ends. The CDR3 contains 14 residues. Germline V lookup: CDR1 SGHTA, CDR2 FQGNSA. In nucleotides, the CDR3 is TGTGCCAGCAGCTTATTAGGGCCGACTTACGAGCAGTACTTC. Residues: CASSLLGPTYEQYF.

V usage is TRBV5-6 and J usage is TRBJ1-2; D not resolved. CDR3 length equals 15 residues. Germline-derived CDR1 and CDR2 are SGHDT and YYEEEE. Trimming removed 4 bases at V and 2 bases at J, with 15 bases between. The CDR3 DNA reads TGTGCCAGCAGCCCGGTGGGGTCCGGCAACTATGGCTACACCTTC. Encoded protein: CASSPVGSGNYGYTF.